This T cell receptor beta chain was documented in a study of T cells in Graves' hyperthyroidism and ophthalmopathy. Study-level background: At initial diagnosis, before any treatment had begun, peripheral blood was obtained. Study-level results: Blood also held most thyroid clonotypes expanded beyond 0.001. It was a median around 6 months before onset that the model predicted ophthalmopathy.

Amplified TCR beta CDR3 regions came from RNA transcripts. Researchers ran a first-round RT-PCR on the TCR CDR3 using the HTBI primer set. TCRdb called the multiplex PCR reads again in MiXCR, with one record for every CDR3 protein. The table includes approximately 400,000 distinct CDR3 sequences, under 20% detected once. CDR3 length: 13 amino acids. The V end was cut by 5 bases, the J end by 2 bases, with 9 bases between. Germline CDR1 reads KGHSH; CDR2 reads LQKENI. This clonotype was picked up many times. Its antigen is undetermined. This clonotype was sampled from a woman in her late teens or twenties with Graves' hyperthyroidism. The genes are TRBV18 and TRBJ1-1, with a possible D match to TRBD1 (5 bases). Sequencing was carried out using blood. The CDR3 DNA reads TGTGCCAGCTCATCGGACATTAACACTGAAGCTTTCTTT. It is translated as CASSSDINTEAFF.